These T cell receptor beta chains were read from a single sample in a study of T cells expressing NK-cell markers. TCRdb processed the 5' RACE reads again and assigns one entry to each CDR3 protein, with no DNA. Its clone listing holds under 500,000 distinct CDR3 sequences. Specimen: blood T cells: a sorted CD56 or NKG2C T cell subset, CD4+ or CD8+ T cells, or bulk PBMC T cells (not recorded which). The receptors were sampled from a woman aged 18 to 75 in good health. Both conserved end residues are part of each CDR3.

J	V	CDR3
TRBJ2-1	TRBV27	CASGAQGDRDEQFF
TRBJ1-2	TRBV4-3	CASSQDLNRPHYGYTF
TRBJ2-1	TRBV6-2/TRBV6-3	CASRGGGRSYNEQFF
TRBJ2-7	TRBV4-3	CASSQEAGNEQYF
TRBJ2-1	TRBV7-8	CASGRLAGSYNEQFF
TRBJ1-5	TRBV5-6	CASSSYRGWTGNQPQHF
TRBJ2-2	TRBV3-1	CASSQAVGLAGAPGELFF
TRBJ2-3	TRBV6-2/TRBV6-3	CACRPAEFTDTQYF
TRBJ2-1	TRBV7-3	CASSLRGSLYNEQFF
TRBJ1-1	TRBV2	CASSEARYGAFF
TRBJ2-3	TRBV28	CASREGDTSTDTQYF
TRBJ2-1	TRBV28	CASRRTVKNEQFF
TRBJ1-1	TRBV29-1	CSAAPIMNTEAFF
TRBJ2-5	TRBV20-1	CSAKWTSGQETQYF
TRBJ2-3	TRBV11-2	CASREAGPPSTDTQYF
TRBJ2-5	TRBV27	CASSPASEETQYF
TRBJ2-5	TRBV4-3	CASSQGTAQGQETQYF
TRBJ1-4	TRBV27	CASSWGGGEKLFF
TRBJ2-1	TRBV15	CATSRGGGSNEQFF
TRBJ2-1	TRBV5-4	CASSLEWTGTAGGPNNEQFF
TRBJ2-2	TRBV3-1	CASSPRNTGDLFF
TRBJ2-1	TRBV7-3	CASSSEGTAMDEQFF
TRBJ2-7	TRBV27	CASTLRPGRSEQYF